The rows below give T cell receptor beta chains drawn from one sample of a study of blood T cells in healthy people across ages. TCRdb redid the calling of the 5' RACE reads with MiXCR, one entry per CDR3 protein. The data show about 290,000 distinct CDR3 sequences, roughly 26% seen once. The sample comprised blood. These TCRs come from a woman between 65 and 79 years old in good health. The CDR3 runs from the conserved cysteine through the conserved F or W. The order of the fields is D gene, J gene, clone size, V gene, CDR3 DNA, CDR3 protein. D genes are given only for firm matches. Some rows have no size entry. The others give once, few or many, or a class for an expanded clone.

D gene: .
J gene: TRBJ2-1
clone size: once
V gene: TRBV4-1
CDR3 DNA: TGCGCCAGCAGCCAAGATGTAGGGACGGCCCTTAATGAGCAGTTCTTC
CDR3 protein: CASSQDVGTALNEQFF

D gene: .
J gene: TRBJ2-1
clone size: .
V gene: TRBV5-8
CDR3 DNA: TGTGCCAGCAGCTTTTTCGAATTTGGTGTGGATGAGCAGTTCTTC
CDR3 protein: CASSFFEFGVDEQFF

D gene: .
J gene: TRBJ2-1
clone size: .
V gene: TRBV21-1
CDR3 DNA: TGTGCCAGCAGCCGCCGGACGGAGCTCGATGAGCAGTTCTTC
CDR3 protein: CASSRRTELDEQFF

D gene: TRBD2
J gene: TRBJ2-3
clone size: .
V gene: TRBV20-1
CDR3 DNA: TGCAGTGCTAGAGATTTGTTTAGCGGGAGGGCCTCTGGCACAGATACGCAGTATTTT
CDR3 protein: CSARDLFSGRASGTDTQYF

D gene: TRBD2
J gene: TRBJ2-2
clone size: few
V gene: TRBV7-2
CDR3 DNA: TGTGCCAGCAGCTTAGGTGCGGGAGGGTTGCTTGCGGAGCTGTTTTTT
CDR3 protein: CASSLGAGGLLAELFF

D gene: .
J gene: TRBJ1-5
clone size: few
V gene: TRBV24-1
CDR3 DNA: TGTGCCACCAGGCCAGGAGCCGTCGTTCAGCCCCAGCATTTT
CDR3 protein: CATRPGAVVQPQHF

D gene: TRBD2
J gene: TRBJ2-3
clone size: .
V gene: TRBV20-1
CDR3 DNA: TGCAGTGCTAGTTTCATAGCGGGAGGAATCACAGATACGCAGTATTTT
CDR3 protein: CSASFIAGGITDTQYF

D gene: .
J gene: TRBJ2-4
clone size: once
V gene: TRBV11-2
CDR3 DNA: TGTGCCAGCAGCCCGGGACCACGACCACAGTACTTC
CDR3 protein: CASSPGPRPQYF

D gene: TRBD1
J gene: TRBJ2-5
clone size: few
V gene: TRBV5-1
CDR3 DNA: TGCGCCAGCAGCGGAGGGACAGGGGGAGAGACCCAGTACTTC
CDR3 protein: CASSGGTGGETQYF

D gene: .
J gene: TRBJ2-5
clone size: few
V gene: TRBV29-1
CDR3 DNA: TGCAGCGCCGACAGGACACAAGAGACCCAGTACTTC
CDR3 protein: CSADRTQETQYF

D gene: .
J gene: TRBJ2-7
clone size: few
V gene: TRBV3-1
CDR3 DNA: TGTGCCAGCAGCAACAATTTCCAAGCCTACGAGCAGTACTTC
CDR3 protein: CASSNNFQAYEQYF

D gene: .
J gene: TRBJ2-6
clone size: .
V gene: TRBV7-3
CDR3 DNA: TGTGCCAGCAGCCCAGGGTCCCCTGGGGCCAACGTCCTGACTTTC
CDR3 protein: CASSPGSPGANVLTF

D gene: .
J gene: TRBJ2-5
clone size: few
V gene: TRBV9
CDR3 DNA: TGTGCCAGCAGCCAGCGGGGGAGACAGGGGCTCTCGGAGACCCAGTACTTC
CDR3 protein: CASSQRGRQGLSETQYF

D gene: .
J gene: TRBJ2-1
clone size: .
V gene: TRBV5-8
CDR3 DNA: TGTGCCAGCAGCTTGGTAGAAGTGAGCATCTCCTACAATGAGCAGTTCTTC
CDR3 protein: CASSLVEVSISYNEQFF

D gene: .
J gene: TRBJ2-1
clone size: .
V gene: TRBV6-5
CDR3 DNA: TGTGCCAGCAGTTACTCGAGGGACGGACTCAATGAGCAGTTCTTC
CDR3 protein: CASSYSRDGLNEQFF

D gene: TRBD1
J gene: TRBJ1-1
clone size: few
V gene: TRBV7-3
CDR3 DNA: TGTGCCAGCAGCTTAACTGGAATACAGGGGCCCACTGAAGCTTTCTTT
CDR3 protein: CASSLTGIQGPTEAFF

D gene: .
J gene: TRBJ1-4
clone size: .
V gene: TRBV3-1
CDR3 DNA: TGTGCCAGCAGCCAAGTCCCTGGGGGAAAAACTGAAAAACTGTTTTTT
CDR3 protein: CASSQVPGGKTEKLFF

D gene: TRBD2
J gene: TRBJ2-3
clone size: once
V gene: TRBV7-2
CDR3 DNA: TGTGCCAGCAGCTTCCTTAGCGGGTCAGGGGATACGCAGTATTTT
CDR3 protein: CASSFLSGSGDTQYF

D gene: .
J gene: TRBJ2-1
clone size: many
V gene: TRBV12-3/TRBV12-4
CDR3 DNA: TGTGCCAGCAGTTTATCCCGGTATGAGCAGTTCTTC
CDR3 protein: CASSLSRYEQFF

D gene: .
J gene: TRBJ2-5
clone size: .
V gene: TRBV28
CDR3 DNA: TGTGCCAGCAGCTTACAGGGCGTTGGGGAGACCCAGTACTTC
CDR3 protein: CASSLQGVGETQYF

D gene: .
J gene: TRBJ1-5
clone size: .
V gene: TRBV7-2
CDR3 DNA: TGTGCCAGCAGCGACAAATCCGATCGGCCCCAGCATTTT
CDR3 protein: CASSDKSDRPQHF

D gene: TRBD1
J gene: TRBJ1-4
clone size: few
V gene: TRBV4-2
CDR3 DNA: TGTGCCAGCAGCCAAGGACAGGGACCCAATGAAAAACTGTTTTTT
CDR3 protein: CASSQGQGPNEKLFF

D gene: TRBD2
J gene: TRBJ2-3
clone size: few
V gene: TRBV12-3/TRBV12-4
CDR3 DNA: TGTGCCAGCAGTCATAGCGGGGTTAGCACAGATACGCAGTATTTT
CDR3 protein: CASSHSGVSTDTQYF

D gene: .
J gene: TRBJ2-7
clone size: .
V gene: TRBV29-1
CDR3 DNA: TGCAGCGTTGAAAAGTCCTACGAGCAGTACTTC
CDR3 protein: CSVEKSYEQYF

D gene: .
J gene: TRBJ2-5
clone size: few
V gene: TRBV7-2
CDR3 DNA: TGTGCCAGCAGCATTGGGACTGATAAAGAGACCCAGTACTTC
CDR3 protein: CASSIGTDKETQYF

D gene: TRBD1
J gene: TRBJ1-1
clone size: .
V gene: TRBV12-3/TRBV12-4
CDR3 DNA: TGTGCCAGCAGATCGTCCGGGACAGACGCGAACACTGAAGCTTTCTTT
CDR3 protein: CASRSSGTDANTEAFF

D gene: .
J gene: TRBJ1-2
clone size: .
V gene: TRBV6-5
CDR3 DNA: TGTGCCAGCAGCATAGGGGGACGTGGCTACACCTTC
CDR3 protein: CASSIGGRGYTF

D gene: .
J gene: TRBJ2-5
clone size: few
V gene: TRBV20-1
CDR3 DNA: TGCAGTGCTATCCGAGGGGGGCAAGAGACCCAGTACTTC
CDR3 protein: CSAIRGGQETQYF

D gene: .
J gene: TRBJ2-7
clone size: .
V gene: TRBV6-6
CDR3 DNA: TGTGCCAGCAGTTTAGGGGGGGAAAAGTACTTC
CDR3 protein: CASSLGGEKYF

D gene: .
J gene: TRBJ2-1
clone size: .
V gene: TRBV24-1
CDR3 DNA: TGTGCCACCAGTCAGCGGCAGGGTGAGCAGTTCTTC
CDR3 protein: CATSQRQGEQFF

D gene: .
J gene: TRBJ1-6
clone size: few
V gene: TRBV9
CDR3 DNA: TGTGCCAGCAGCGTATCGCCAGATTATAATTCACCCCTCCACTTT
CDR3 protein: CASSVSPDYNSPLHF

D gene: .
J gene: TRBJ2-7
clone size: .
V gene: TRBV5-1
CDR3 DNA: TGCGCCAGCAGCTTGGCTGTGACAGAATACGAGCAGTACTTC
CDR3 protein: CASSLAVTEYEQYF

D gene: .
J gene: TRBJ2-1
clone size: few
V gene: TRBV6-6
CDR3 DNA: TGTGCCAGCGGGGGACCCGAGCAGTTCTTC
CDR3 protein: CASGGPEQFF

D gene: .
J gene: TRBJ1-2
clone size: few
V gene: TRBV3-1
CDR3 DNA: TGTGCCAGCAGCCTTTCCCACGGCGGCTACACCTTC
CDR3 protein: CASSLSHGGYTF

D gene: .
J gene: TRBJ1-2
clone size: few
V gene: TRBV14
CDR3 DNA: TGTGCCAGCAGCCAAGCGGACAGCCTCTATGGCTACACCTTC
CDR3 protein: CASSQADSLYGYTF

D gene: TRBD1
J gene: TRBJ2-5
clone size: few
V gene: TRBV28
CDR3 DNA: TGTGCGACCTCGGACAGGGGACGAGAGCAGTACTTC
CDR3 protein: CATSDRGREQYF

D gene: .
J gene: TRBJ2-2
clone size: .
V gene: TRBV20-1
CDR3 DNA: TGCAGTGCTAGAATCGGTAGAAACACCGGGGAGCTGTTTTTT
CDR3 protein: CSARIGRNTGELFF

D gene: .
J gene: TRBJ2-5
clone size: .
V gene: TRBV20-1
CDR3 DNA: TGCAGTTTCAGCCTGGGACAAGAGACCCAGTACTTC
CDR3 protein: CSFSLGQETQYF

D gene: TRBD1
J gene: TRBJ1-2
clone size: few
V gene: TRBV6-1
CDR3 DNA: TGTGCCAGCAGTGAAGGACAGGGGGCGTTCTATGGCTACACCTTC
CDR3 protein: CASSEGQGAFYGYTF

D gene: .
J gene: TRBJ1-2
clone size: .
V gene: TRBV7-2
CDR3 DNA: TGTGCCAGCAGCTTGGACGGGGCGGTGGGAGGCTACACCTTC
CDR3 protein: CASSLDGAVGGYTF

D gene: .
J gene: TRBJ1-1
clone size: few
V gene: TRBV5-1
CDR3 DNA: TGCGCCAGCAGCTTGGATGGGTCAGGGGCTTTGGGGACTGAAGCTTTCTTT
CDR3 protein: CASSLDGSGALGTEAFF

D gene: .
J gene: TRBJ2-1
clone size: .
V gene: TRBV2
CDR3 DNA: TGTGCCAGCAGTACAACCCGAGACTTAGGAGGGGCCTCCTACAATGAGCAGTTCTTC
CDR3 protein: CASSTTRDLGGASYNEQFF

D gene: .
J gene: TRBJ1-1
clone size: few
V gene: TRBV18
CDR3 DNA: TGTGCCAGCCCAGGGAACCCTGAAGCTTTCTTT
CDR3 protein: CASPGNPEAFF

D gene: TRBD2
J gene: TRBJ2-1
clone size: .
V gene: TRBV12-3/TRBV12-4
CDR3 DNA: TGTGCCAGCAGTTTTGTAAGTTCGGGACTAGCGCCCGATGAGCAGCTCTTC
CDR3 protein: CASSFVSSGLAPDEQLF

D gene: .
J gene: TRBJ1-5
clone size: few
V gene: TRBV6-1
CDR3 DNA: TGTGCCAGCAGTGTAGGGGATAGCAATCAGCCCCAGCATTTT
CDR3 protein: CASSVGDSNQPQHF

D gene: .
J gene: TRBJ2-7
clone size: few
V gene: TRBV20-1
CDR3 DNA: TGCAGTGCTAGAGAGGAGTGGGCCTACGAGCAGTACTTC
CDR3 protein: CSAREEWAYEQYF

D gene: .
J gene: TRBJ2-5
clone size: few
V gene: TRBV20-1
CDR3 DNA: TGCAGTGCTAGTAGACAGAGCGGCGGGGAGACCCAGTACTTC
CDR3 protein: CSASRQSGGETQYF

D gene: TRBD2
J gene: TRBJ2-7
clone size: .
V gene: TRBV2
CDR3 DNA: TGTGCCAGCAGTGAACTAGGGACTAGCGGCTCCTACGAGCAGTACTTC
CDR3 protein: CASSELGTSGSYEQYF

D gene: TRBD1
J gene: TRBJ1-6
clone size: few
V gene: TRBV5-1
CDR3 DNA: TGCGCCAGCAGCTTGGGTGTGACAGGGCTTTATAATTCACCCCTCCACTTT
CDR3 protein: CASSLGVTGLYNSPLHF

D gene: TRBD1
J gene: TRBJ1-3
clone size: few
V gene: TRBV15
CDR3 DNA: TGTGCCACCAGCAGGGATCAAAGGGGGCTTAGTGGAAACACCATATATTTT
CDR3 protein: CATSRDQRGLSGNTIYF

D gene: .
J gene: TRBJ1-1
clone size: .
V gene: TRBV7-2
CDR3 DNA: TGTGCCAGCAGCTTAGTACCGGGCACTGAAGCTTTCTTT
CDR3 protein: CASSLVPGTEAFF

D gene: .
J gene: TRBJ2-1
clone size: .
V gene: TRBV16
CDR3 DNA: TGTGCCAGCAGCCAATCTTATGAGCAGTTCTTC
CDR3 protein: CASSQSYEQFF

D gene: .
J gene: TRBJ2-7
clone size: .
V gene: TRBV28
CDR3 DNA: TGTGCCAGCAGTTCCGGAGTTCCCTACGAGCAGTACTTC
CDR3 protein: CASSSGVPYEQYF

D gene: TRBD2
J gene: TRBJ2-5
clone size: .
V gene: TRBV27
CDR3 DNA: TGTGCCAGCAGTTTAAGTTTGGGACTAGCAGAACAAGAGACCCAGTACTTC
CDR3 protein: CASSLSLGLAEQETQYF

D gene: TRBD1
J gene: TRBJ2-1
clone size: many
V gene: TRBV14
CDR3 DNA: TGTGCCAGCAGCCTCCAGGGGGCGCGGGGTAACAATGAGCAGTTCTTC
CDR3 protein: CASSLQGARGNNEQFF